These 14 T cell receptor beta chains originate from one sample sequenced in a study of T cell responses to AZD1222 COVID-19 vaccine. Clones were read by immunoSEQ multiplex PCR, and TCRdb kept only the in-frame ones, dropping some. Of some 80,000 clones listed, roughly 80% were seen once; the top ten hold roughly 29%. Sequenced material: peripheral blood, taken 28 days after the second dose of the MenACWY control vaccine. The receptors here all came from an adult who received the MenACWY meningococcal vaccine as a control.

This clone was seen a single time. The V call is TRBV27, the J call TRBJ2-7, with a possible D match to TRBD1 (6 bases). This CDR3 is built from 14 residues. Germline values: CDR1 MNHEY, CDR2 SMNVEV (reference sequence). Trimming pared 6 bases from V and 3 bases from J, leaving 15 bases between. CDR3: CASRHTGSHYEQYF. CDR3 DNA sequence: TGTGCCAGCAGGCATACAGGGTCCCACTACGAGCAGTACTTC.

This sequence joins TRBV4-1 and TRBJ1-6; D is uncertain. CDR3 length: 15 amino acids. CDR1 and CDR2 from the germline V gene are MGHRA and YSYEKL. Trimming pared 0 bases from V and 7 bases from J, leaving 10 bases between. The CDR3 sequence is CASSQDGQPNSPLHF. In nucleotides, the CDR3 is TGCGCCAGCAGCCAAGATGGGCAGCCCAATTCACCCCTCCACTTT.

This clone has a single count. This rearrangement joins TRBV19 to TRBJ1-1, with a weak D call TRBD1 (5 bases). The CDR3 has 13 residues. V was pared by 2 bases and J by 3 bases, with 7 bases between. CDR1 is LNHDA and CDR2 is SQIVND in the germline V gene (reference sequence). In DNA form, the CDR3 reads TGTGCCAGTAGTATATGGGGGGACACTGAAGCTTTCTTT. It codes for CASSIWGDTEAFF.

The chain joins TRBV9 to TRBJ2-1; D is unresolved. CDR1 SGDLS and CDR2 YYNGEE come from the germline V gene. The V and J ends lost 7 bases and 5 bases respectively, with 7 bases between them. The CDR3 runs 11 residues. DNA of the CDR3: TGTGCCAGCGGTTCAGACAATGAGCAGTTCTTC. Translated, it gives CASGSDNEQFF.

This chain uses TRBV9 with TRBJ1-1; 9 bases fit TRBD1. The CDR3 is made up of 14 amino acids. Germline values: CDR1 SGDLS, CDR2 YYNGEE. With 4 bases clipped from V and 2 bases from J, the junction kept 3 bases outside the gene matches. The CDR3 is CASSSGQGNTEAFF. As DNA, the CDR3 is TGTGCCAGCAGCTCGGGACAGGGCAACACTGAAGCTTTCTTT.

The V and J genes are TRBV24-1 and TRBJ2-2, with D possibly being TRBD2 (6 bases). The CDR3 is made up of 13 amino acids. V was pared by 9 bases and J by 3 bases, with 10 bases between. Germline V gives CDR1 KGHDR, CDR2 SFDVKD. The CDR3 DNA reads TGTGCCACCCGGGGGACTTACACCGGGGAGCTGTTTTTT. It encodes CATRGTYTGELFF.

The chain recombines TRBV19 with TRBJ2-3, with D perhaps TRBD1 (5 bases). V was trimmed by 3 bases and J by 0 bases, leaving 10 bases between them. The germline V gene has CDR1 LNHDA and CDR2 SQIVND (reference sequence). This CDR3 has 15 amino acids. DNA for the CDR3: TGTGCCAGTAGTATGGACACAAGTAGCACAGATACGCAGTATTTT. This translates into CASSMDTSSTDTQYF.

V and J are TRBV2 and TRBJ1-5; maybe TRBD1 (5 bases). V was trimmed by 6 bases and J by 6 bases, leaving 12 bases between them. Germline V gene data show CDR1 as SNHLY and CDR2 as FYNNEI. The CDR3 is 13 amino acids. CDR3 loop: CASSREASQPQHF. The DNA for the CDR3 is TGTGCCAGCAGCAGGGAAGCGAGTCAGCCCCAGCATTTT.

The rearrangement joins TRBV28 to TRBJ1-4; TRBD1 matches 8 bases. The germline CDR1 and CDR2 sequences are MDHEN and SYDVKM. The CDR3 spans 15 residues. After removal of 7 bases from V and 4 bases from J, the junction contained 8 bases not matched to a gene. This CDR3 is CASTLTGAGNEKLFF. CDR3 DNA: TGTGCCAGCACCTTGACAGGGGCTGGTAATGAAAAACTGTTTTTT. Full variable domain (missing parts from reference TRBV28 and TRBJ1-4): DVKVTQSSRYLVKRTGEKVFLECVQDMDHENMFWYRQDPGLGLRLIYFSYDVKMKEKGDIPEGYSVSREKKERFSLILESASTNQTSMYLCASTLTGAGNEKLFFGSGTQLSVL.

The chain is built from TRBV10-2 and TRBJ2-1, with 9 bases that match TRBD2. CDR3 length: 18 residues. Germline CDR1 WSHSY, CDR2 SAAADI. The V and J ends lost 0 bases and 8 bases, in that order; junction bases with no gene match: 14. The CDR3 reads CASSESVSGGLALDEQFF. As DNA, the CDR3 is TGCGCCAGCAGTGAGTCGGTTAGCGGGGGCCTCGCTTTGGATGAGCAGTTCTTC.

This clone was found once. The DNA of the CDR3 is TGTGCCAGCTCACCGGCCGGGCAAGCTAACTATGGCTACACCTTC. Translated, it gives CASSPAGQANYGYTF. The chain recombines TRBV18 with TRBJ1-2, with unresolved D. The CDR3 contains 15 residues. With 3 bases removed from V and 0 bases from J, the gap between germline ends came to 11 bases. CDR1 is KGHSH, CDR2 LQKENI, per germline.

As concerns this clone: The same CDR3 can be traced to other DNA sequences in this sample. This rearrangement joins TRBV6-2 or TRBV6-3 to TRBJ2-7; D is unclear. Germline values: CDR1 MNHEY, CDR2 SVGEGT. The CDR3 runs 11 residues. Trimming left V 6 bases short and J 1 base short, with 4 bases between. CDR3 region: CASSPSYEQYF. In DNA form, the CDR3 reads TGTGCCAGCAGCCCATCCTACGAGCAGTACTTC.

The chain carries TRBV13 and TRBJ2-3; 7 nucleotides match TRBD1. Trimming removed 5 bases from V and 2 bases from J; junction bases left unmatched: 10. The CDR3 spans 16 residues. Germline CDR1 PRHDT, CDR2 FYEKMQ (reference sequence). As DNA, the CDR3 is TGTGCCAGCAGCCCCAAGGGGGCTCTCTCCACAGATACGCAGTATTTT. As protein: CASSPKGALSTDTQYF.

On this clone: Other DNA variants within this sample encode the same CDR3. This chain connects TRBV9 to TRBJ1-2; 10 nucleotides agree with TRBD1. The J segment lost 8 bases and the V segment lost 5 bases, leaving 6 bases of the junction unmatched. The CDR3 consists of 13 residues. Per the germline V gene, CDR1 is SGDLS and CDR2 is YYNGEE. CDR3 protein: CASSGQGGGGYTF. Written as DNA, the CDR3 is TGTGCCAGCAGTGGACAGGGGGGGGGCGGCTACACCTTC.